The T cell receptor (beta chain) described here comes from a study of T cell responses to AZD1222 COVID-19 vaccine. Study observations and caveats: Dominant CD4 TCR responses targeted spike regions 160-218 and 743-854. Spike-specific TCR depth and breadth grew after two AZD1222 doses.

Repertoires were generated with immunoSEQ multiplex PCR, while TCRdb's copy carries only in-frame clones and drops some. The sample has about 150,000 clones, around 89% seen once. A word on this clone: No antigen is known for it.

This CDR3 spans 13 amino acids. CDR1 and CDR2 from the germline V gene are SGHDN and FVKESK. V dropped 5 bases and J dropped 10 bases, with 15 bases sitting between them. The J gene is TRBJ1-5, the V gene TRBV14; D may be TRBD1 (5 bases). The sequencing used peripheral blood, collected on day 0 of AZD1222 vaccination. The sequence was collected from an adult in good health. In nucleotides, the CDR3 is TGTGCCAGCAGCTCAACCGGGACCCACCCCCAGCATTTT. Its protein product is CASSSTGTHPQHF.